These 14 T cell receptor beta chains were sequenced from one sample in a study of T cell responses to AZD1222 COVID-19 vaccine. The data were produced by immunoSEQ multiplex PCR, yet TCRdb's version contains in-frame clones alone and is incomplete. This sample carries about 160,000 clones, about 88% of them seen once, and the ten largest clones take around 5.5%. The sample consisted of peripheral blood, taken on day 0 of AZD1222 vaccination. These receptors originate from an adult in good health.

The chain uses TRBV19 and TRBJ1-5; no reliable D call. The V gene's germline CDR1 is LNHDA and CDR2 SQIVND (reference sequence). The CDR3 totals 15 residues. Trimming took off 6 bases at V and 3 bases at J, with 15 bases between the two ends. CDR3 in DNA: TGTGCCAGTAGCCATCTCCCGGGCACCAATCAGCCCCAGCATTTT. This gives the protein CASSHLPGTNQPQHF.

V gene TRBV24-1 combines with J gene TRBJ2-2; D is perhaps TRBD1 or TRBD2 (6 bases each). The CDR3 spans 14 residues. Germline V gene data show CDR1 as KGHDR and CDR2 as SFDVKD. V was clipped by 4 bases and J by 7 bases, with 12 bases between them. CDR3 in DNA: TGTGCCACCAGTGACCCGAGGGGGGTCGGGGAGCTGTTTTTT. Translation gives CATSDPRGVGELFF.

The chain couples TRBV28 to TRBJ1-2; tentative D call: TRBD1 (6 bases). CDR3 length equals 16 residues. Trimming removed 1 base from V and 4 bases from J, with 16 bases in between. Germline V lookup: CDR1 MDHEN, CDR2 SYDVKM. The CDR3 protein is CASSLSRQAWPYGYTF. In DNA form, the CDR3 reads TGTGCCAGCAGTTTATCCCGACAGGCATGGCCCTATGGCTACACCTTC.

This sequence joins TRBV5-4 and TRBJ2-1, with D possibly matching TRBD2 (5 bases). Between the trimmed V and J ends, which lost 1 base and 6 bases, there was a span of 14 bases. Germline CDR1 SGHNT, CDR2 YYREEE (reference sequence). The CDR3 has 15 residues. The CDR3 nucleotides are TGTGCCAGCAGCTTGATTATGGGTGAGGGCAATGAGCAGTTCTTC. It encodes CASSLIMGEGNEQFF. The full variable domain, with the rest looked up from reference TRBV5-4 and TRBJ2-1, is ETGVTQSPTHLIKTRGQQVTLRCSSQSGHNTVSWYQQALGQGPQFIFQYYREEENGRGNFPPRFSGLQFPNYSSELNVNALELDDSALYLCASSLIMGEGNEQFFGPGTRLTVL.

The chain combines TRBV5-1 with TRBJ1-4; 7 bases line up with TRBD1. CDR3 length equals 15 residues. Germline V gene sequence: CDR1 SGHRS, CDR2 YFSETQ. J was trimmed by 0 bases and V by 4 bases; bases with no gene match: 3. The CDR3: CASSRGQPTNEKLFF. DNA of the CDR3: TGCGCCAGCAGCCGGGGACAGCCAACTAATGAAAAACTGTTTTTT.

The chain employs TRBV7-2 and TRBJ2-3; unclear D gene. There are 15 residues in the CDR3. V was trimmed by 1 base and J by 2 bases, leaving 10 bases between them. The germline V gene has CDR1 SGHTA and CDR2 FQGNSA. The DNA of the CDR3 is TGTGCCAGCAGCTTAGATCCGCGGAACACAGATACGCAGTATTTT. Its translation is CASSLDPRNTDTQYF.

The chain recombines TRBV2 with TRBJ1-5, with D uncertain. Per germline, CDR1 SNHLY and CDR2 FYNNEI. Trimming removed 4 bases from V and 6 bases from J, with 10 bases in between. The CDR3 covers 13 residues. CDR3 bases: TGTGCCAGCAGTGGGGCCATGGGTCAGCCCCAGCATTTT. The encoded protein is CASSGAMGQPQHF.

The rearrangement links TRBV10-3 to TRBJ2-7, with TRBD1 matching over 10 bases. J was trimmed by 4 bases and V by 10 bases; bases with no gene match: 7. The germline V gene has CDR1 ENHRY and CDR2 SYGVKD. CDR3 length: 13 residues. CDR3 in DNA: TGTGCCACCCAAGACAGGGGGCTTTACGAGCAGTACTTC. Its protein is CATQDRGLYEQYF.

The rearrangement links TRBV23-1 to TRBJ1-5; no firm D call. TRBV23-1 is recorded as an ORF, its role being uncertain. V was shortened by 3 bases and J by 5 bases, with 17 bases between the two germline ends. The length of the CDR3 is 16 residues. The chain's CDR3 is CASSHSSRGRDQPQHF. In nucleotides, the CDR3 is TGCGCCAGCAGTCATTCTTCGCGGGGTAGGGATCAGCCCCAGCATTTT.

The chain uses TRBV5-1 and TRBJ1-1; 8 bases map to TRBD1. Germline V gives CDR1 SGHRS, CDR2 YFSETQ. The CDR3 covers 13 residues. After removal of 3 bases from V and 8 bases from J, the junction contained 6 bases not matched to a gene. CDR3 loop: CASSSQDRGEAFF. As DNA, the CDR3 is TGCGCCAGCAGCTCCCAAGACAGGGGAGAAGCTTTCTTT.

The chain carries TRBV6-1 and TRBJ1-1; unclear D gene. Trimming shortened V by 1 base and J by 5 bases, and 2 bases separated the two germline ends. CDR1 MNHNS and CDR2 SASEGT come from the germline V gene. This CDR3 has 11 amino acids. CDR3 bases: TGTGCCAGCAGTGAAGAAACTGAAGCTTTCTTT. Translating gives CASSEETEAFF.

This rearrangement joins TRBV6-1 to TRBJ1-3; D gene unclear. Deletions cut 2 bases from V and 0 bases from J, with 17 bases between. There are 18 residues in the CDR3. CDR1 and CDR2 (germline): MNHNS, SASEGT. The CDR3 nucleotides are TGTGCCAGCAGTGAAATAACGGGCAGCCCCAGCTCTGGAAACACCATATATTTT. This codes for CASSEITGSPSSGNTIYF.

J is TRBJ1-1 and V is TRBV12-3 or TRBV12-4; D gene uncertain. The length of the CDR3 is 13 residues. The V end lost 2 bases, the J end lost 5 bases, and 9 bases lay between the germline ends. This CDR3 reads CASSLRIGTEAFF. CDR3 DNA sequence: TGTGCCAGCAGTTTAAGGATAGGGACTGAAGCTTTCTTT.

CDR3 loop: CASSVTGDKLFF. Written as DNA, the CDR3 is TGTGCCAGCAGCGTGACAGGGGACAAACTGTTTTTT. The V gene is TRBV7-2, the J gene TRBJ1-4; 8 nucleotides align to TRBD1. With 5 bases clipped from V and 11 bases from J, the junction kept 4 bases outside the gene matches. Germline CDR1 reads SGHTA; CDR2 reads FQGNSA. The CDR3 covers 12 residues.